Listed below are T cell receptor beta chains from one sample, sequenced in a study of blood T cell repertoires in COVID-19. TCRdb keeps only in-frame clones here, not all; method: immunoSEQ multiplex PCR. The sample lists 200,000 to 250,000 clones, roughly 80% occurring once. The sample taken for sequencing was peripheral blood. The receptors originated from a woman of 80 years or more with COVID-19, enrolled during active disease. Both conserved end residues are part of each CDR3. D genes are given only for firm matches. Size is omitted from some rows. Given values are once, few, many or a class for expanded clones.

clone_size	v_call	cdr3_length	d_call	j_call	cdr3_nt	cdr3_aa
-	TRBV18	13	-	TRBJ2-1	TGTGCCAGCTCACCACCGAGTCTTAGTGAGCAGTTCTTC	CASSPPSLSEQFF
once	TRBV9	13	-	TRBJ1-1	TGTGCCAGCAGCGTAGATGTCCGGACTGAAGCTTTCTTT	CASSVDVRTEAFF
-	TRBV3-1/TRBV3-2	13	TRBD1	TRBJ1-5	TGTGCCAGCAGCCCCGCAGGGGGTCAGCCCCAGCATTTT	CASSPAGGQPQHF
-	TRBV11-2	12	-	TRBJ2-7	TGTGCCAGCAGCCGCTGGGCATACGAGCAGTACTTC	CASSRWAYEQYF
once	TRBV11-2	14	TRBD1	TRBJ1-2	TGTGCCAGCAGCTTAGACAGGGGGGCGTATGGCTACACCTTC	CASSLDRGAYGYTF
-	TRBV7-9	14	-	TRBJ1-2	TGTGCCAGCAGCCCAAGGGTGGCAGGGGAAGGCTACACCTTC	CASSPRVAGEGYTF
-	TRBV5-1	14	-	TRBJ2-2	TGCGCCAGCAGCTGGAACGGGAATACCGGGGAGCTGTTTTTT	CASSWNGNTGELFF
-	TRBV5-1	15	-	TRBJ1-6	TGCGCCAGCAGACCTACGACAGTTGATAATTCACCCCTCCACTTT	CASRPTTVDNSPLHF
-	TRBV3-1/TRBV3-2	14	-	TRBJ2-7	TGTGCCAGCAGCCAAGGGTCAGGGACCTACGAGCAGTACTTC	CASSQGSGTYEQYF
-	TRBV6-1	14	-	TRBJ1-5	TGTGCCAGCAGTGACAGGGAAAGCAATCAGCCCCAGCATTTT	CASSDRESNQPQHF
-	TRBV5-1	14	-	TRBJ2-5	TGCGCCAGCAGCAGAGACTTACTCCAAGAGACCCAGTACTTC	CASSRDLLQETQYF
-	TRBV5-1	15	TRBD2	TRBJ2-3	TGCGCCAGCAGCTTCGCCGGACTAGCAACAGATACGCAGTATTTT	CASSFAGLATDTQYF
-	TRBV27	11	-	TRBJ1-4	TGTGCCAGTCTCGGGGGGGGCGGACTGTTTTTT	CASLGGGGLFF
-	TRBV7-9	14	TRBD1	TRBJ1-1	TGTGCCAGCAGCCTCGACAGGGACCACACTGAAGCTTTCTTT	CASSLDRDHTEAFF
-	TRBV18	14	-	TRBJ1-1	TGTGCCAGCTCACCACAGGAGGCGCGGACTGAAGCTTTCTTT	CASSPQEARTEAFF
few	TRBV15	15	-	TRBJ2-3	TGTGCCACCAGCAGAGAGAAGGGAGTGGGAGATACGCAGTATTTT	CATSREKGVGDTQYF
-	TRBV6-5	12	-	TRBJ1-2	TGTGCCAGCACCCACAGAAACTATGGCTACACCTTC	CASTHRNYGYTF
-	TRBV14	14	TRBD2	TRBJ2-7	TGTGCCAGCAGCCGAGGGGCGGGAGTACACGAGCAGTACTTC	CASSRGAGVHEQYF
few	TRBV19	15	-	TRBJ1-5	TGTGCCAGTAGTTCCTGGACAGACCGAAGGGAGCCCCAGCATTTT	CASSSWTDRREPQHF
-	TRBV7-2	15	-	TRBJ1-6	TGTGCCAGCAGCTTAATATGGGGAGGGAATTCACCCCTCCACTTT	CASSLIWGGNSPLHF